The rows below give T cell receptor beta chains drawn from one sample of a study of human T cells and chemical hapten exposure. MiXCR, run by TCRdb on the RACE reads, gives a single entry per CDR3 protein. The table records about 70,000 distinct CDR3 sequences, around 6.5% of them present only once. Sequencing used whole blood. The receptors were sampled from a female donor in good health. Some clones in this sample may be carry-over from other donors' samples. Both conserved end residues are part of each CDR3. Each record gives: D gene, V gene, clone size, J gene, CDR3 protein, CDR3 DNA. A D gene is named only where the DNA matches it firmly. Not every row has a clone size; where given, it reads once, few, many or a size class.

d_call: TRBD1; v_call: TRBV2; clone_size: -; j_call: TRBJ2-7; cdr3_aa: CASSARDRVVGEQYF; cdr3_nt: TGTGCCAGCAGCGCCCGAGACAGGGTAGTAGGCGAGCAGTACTTC
d_call: -; v_call: TRBV5-1; clone_size: many; j_call: TRBJ2-7; cdr3_aa: CASSLTGTYEQYF; cdr3_nt: TGCGCCAGCAGCTTGACGGGGACCTACGAGCAGTACTTC
d_call: TRBD1; v_call: TRBV28; clone_size: many; j_call: TRBJ1-5; cdr3_aa: CASSGTGGEPQHF; cdr3_nt: TGTGCCAGCAGTGGGACAGGGGGAGAGCCCCAGCATTTT
d_call: TRBD2; v_call: TRBV5-1; clone_size: many; j_call: TRBJ2-3; cdr3_aa: CASSLAPPRGGRAVTDTQYF; cdr3_nt: TGCGCCAGCAGCTTGGCCCCTCCAAGGGGCGGGAGGGCCGTCACAGATACGCAGTATTTT
d_call: TRBD2; v_call: TRBV20-1; clone_size: many; j_call: TRBJ2-3; cdr3_aa: CSARDRWGLAGEYSTDTQYF; cdr3_nt: TGCAGTGCTAGAGATCGTTGGGGACTAGCGGGTGAATATAGCACAGATACGCAGTATTTT
d_call: -; v_call: TRBV29-1; clone_size: many; j_call: TRBJ2-5; cdr3_aa: CSVLRGQETQYF; cdr3_nt: TGCAGCGTTTTGCGGGGCCAAGAGACCCAGTACTTC
d_call: -; v_call: TRBV20-1; clone_size: many; j_call: TRBJ1-5; cdr3_aa: CSARAPVRERGSNQPQHF; cdr3_nt: TGCAGTGCTAGAGCCCCGGTTAGGGAAAGGGGTAGCAATCAGCCCCAGCATTTT
d_call: TRBD2; v_call: TRBV30; clone_size: -; j_call: TRBJ2-2; cdr3_aa: CALGLAGSTGELFF; cdr3_nt: TGTGCCTTGGGACTAGCGGGAAGCACCGGGGAGCTGTTTTTT
d_call: TRBD1; v_call: TRBV5-6; clone_size: -; j_call: TRBJ2-7; cdr3_aa: CASSLGQGREQYF; cdr3_nt: TGTGCCAGCAGCCTGGGACAGGGTCGCGAGCAGTACTTC
d_call: TRBD2; v_call: TRBV2; clone_size: few; j_call: TRBJ2-1; cdr3_aa: CASRGLAGVANEQFF; cdr3_nt: TGTGCCAGCAGGGGCCTAGCGGGAGTCGCCAATGAGCAGTTCTTC
d_call: TRBD1; v_call: TRBV28; clone_size: many; j_call: TRBJ2-7; cdr3_aa: CASSPPGTGGYEQYF; cdr3_nt: TGTGCCAGCAGTCCGCCCGGGACAGGGGGGTACGAGCAGTACTTC
d_call: -; v_call: TRBV28; clone_size: many; j_call: TRBJ2-1; cdr3_aa: CASSPTRDSGDEQFF; cdr3_nt: TGTGCCAGCAGTCCAACTAGGGATAGTGGCGATGAGCAGTTCTTC
d_call: TRBD2; v_call: TRBV10-3; clone_size: many; j_call: TRBJ2-3; cdr3_aa: CAISEALLAELTDTQYF; cdr3_nt: TGTGCCATCAGTGAGGCCTTACTAGCGGAACTCACAGATACGCAGTATTTT
d_call: TRBD2; v_call: TRBV6-6; clone_size: -; j_call: TRBJ2-7; cdr3_aa: CASRDSAGGRYEQYF; cdr3_nt: TGTGCCAGCAGGGACTCAGCGGGAGGCCGATACGAGCAGTACTTC
d_call: -; v_call: TRBV10-1; clone_size: many; j_call: TRBJ2-3; cdr3_aa: CASSGAPTDTQYF; cdr3_nt: TGCGCCAGCAGCGGTGCCCCCACAGATACGCAGTATTTT
d_call: -; v_call: TRBV7-2; clone_size: few; j_call: TRBJ1-2; cdr3_aa: CASSFSMTAANYGYTF; cdr3_nt: TGTGCCAGCAGCTTTTCTATGACAGCGGCTAACTATGGCTACACCTTC
d_call: -; v_call: TRBV6-6; clone_size: many; j_call: TRBJ1-5; cdr3_aa: CASSYDENQPQHF; cdr3_nt: TGTGCCAGCAGTTACGACGAAAATCAGCCCCAGCATTTT
d_call: TRBD2; v_call: TRBV4-1; clone_size: many; j_call: TRBJ2-3; cdr3_aa: CASSQDLGTSGRGDTQYF; cdr3_nt: TGCGCCAGCAGCCAAGATCTCGGGACTAGCGGGAGGGGAGATACGCAGTATTTT
d_call: -; v_call: TRBV28; clone_size: many; j_call: TRBJ2-1; cdr3_aa: CASSLESAGINEQFF; cdr3_nt: TGTGCCAGCAGCCTCGAGTCTGCAGGCATCAATGAGCAGTTCTTC
d_call: -; v_call: TRBV30; clone_size: -; j_call: TRBJ2-6; cdr3_aa: CAWSGRGMAGANVLTF; cdr3_nt: TGTGCCTGGAGTGGGAGGGGAATGGCTGGGGCCAACGTCCTGACTTTC
d_call: -; v_call: TRBV5-1; clone_size: few; j_call: TRBJ2-7; cdr3_aa: CASRTGPSMYEQYF; cdr3_nt: TGCGCCAGCAGAACGGGACCGTCGATGTACGAGCAGTACTTC
d_call: -; v_call: TRBV3-1; clone_size: many; j_call: TRBJ2-3; cdr3_aa: CASSQDYADTQYF; cdr3_nt: TGTGCCAGCAGCCAAGACTATGCAGATACGCAGTATTTT
d_call: -; v_call: TRBV28; clone_size: -; j_call: TRBJ2-7; cdr3_aa: CASSPPLEGKEQYF; cdr3_nt: TGTGCCAGCAGTCCCCCCTTGGAGGGGAAAGAGCAGTACTTC
d_call: TRBD2; v_call: TRBV2; clone_size: few; j_call: TRBJ2-3; cdr3_aa: CASIIAGGRGDTQYF; cdr3_nt: TGTGCCAGCATTATAGCGGGAGGCAGGGGAGATACGCAGTATTTT
d_call: TRBD2; v_call: TRBV27; clone_size: -; j_call: TRBJ2-1; cdr3_aa: CASAGGRSNEQFF; cdr3_nt: TGTGCCAGCGCTGGCGGGAGAAGCAATGAGCAGTTCTTC
d_call: -; v_call: TRBV7-3; clone_size: many; j_call: TRBJ2-2; cdr3_aa: CASSLNGGAGTGELFF; cdr3_nt: TGTGCCAGCAGCTTAAATGGGGGCGCGGGGACCGGGGAGCTGTTTTTT
d_call: TRBD2; v_call: TRBV25-1; clone_size: -; j_call: TRBJ2-1; cdr3_aa: CASSAGTGRTSGRNEQFF; cdr3_nt: TGTGCCAGCAGTGCAGGGACAGGACGGACTAGCGGGAGGAATGAGCAGTTCTTC
d_call: -; v_call: TRBV12-3/TRBV12-4; clone_size: many; j_call: TRBJ1-4; cdr3_aa: CASSDGGRSEKLFF; cdr3_nt: TGTGCCAGCAGTGACGGAGGGCGTTCCGAAAAACTGTTTTTT
d_call: TRBD1; v_call: TRBV29-1; clone_size: many; j_call: TRBJ2-1; cdr3_aa: CSVEGGTGDVDEQFF; cdr3_nt: TGCAGCGTAGAGGGCGGGACAGGGGATGTCGATGAGCAGTTCTTC
d_call: TRBD1; v_call: TRBV25-1; clone_size: many; j_call: TRBJ2-7; cdr3_aa: CASRDDRGYEQYF; cdr3_nt: TGTGCCAGCAGAGACGACAGGGGGTACGAGCAGTACTTC
d_call: -; v_call: TRBV6-5; clone_size: -; j_call: TRBJ1-2; cdr3_aa: CASSYGGNNYGYTF; cdr3_nt: TGTGCCAGCAGTTACGGGGGGAATAATTATGGCTACACCTTC
d_call: TRBD1; v_call: TRBV7-9; clone_size: many; j_call: TRBJ1-1; cdr3_aa: CAGRTGGGTEAFF; cdr3_nt: TGTGCCGGGAGGACAGGGGGAGGCACTGAAGCTTTCTTT
d_call: -; v_call: TRBV2; clone_size: few; j_call: TRBJ1-1; cdr3_aa: CASSEQGTEAFF; cdr3_nt: TGTGCCAGCAGTGAACAAGGCACTGAAGCTTTCTTT
d_call: -; v_call: TRBV7-8; clone_size: -; j_call: TRBJ2-5; cdr3_aa: CASSFRETQYF; cdr3_nt: TGTGCCAGCAGCTTCAGGGAGACCCAGTACTTC
d_call: -; v_call: TRBV6-5; clone_size: -; j_call: TRBJ2-6; cdr3_aa: CASSSHGAGANVLTF; cdr3_nt: TGTGCCAGCAGTTCCCACGGGGCTGGGGCCAACGTCCTGACTTTC
d_call: TRBD1; v_call: TRBV28; clone_size: -; j_call: TRBJ1-4; cdr3_aa: CASSFSPDREGATNEKLFF; cdr3_nt: TGTGCCAGCAGTTTTTCCCCGGACAGGGAGGGGGCAACTAATGAAAAACTGTTTTTT
d_call: -; v_call: TRBV6-6; clone_size: many; j_call: TRBJ1-1; cdr3_aa: CAIGRGWTEAFF; cdr3_nt: TGTGCCATCGGGCGGGGGTGGACTGAAGCTTTCTTT
d_call: TRBD1; v_call: TRBV7-9; clone_size: many; j_call: TRBJ1-4; cdr3_aa: CASSAGTGGEKLFF; cdr3_nt: TGTGCCAGCAGCGCCGGGACAGGGGGGGAAAAACTGTTTTTT
d_call: -; v_call: TRBV12-3/TRBV12-4; clone_size: few; j_call: TRBJ2-1; cdr3_aa: CASSHLAASSYNEQFF; cdr3_nt: TGTGCCAGCAGTCACTTAGCTGCTAGCTCCTACAATGAGCAGTTCTTC
d_call: -; v_call: TRBV21-1; clone_size: many; j_call: TRBJ1-5; cdr3_aa: CASSIYQPQHF; cdr3_nt: TGTGCCAGCAGCATTTATCAGCCCCAGCATTTT
d_call: -; v_call: TRBV4-1; clone_size: few; j_call: TRBJ2-3; cdr3_aa: CASSLPPEGNTDTQYF; cdr3_nt: TGCGCCAGCAGCCTCCCCCCTGAAGGTAACACAGATACGCAGTATTTT
d_call: -; v_call: TRBV29-1; clone_size: many; j_call: TRBJ1-1; cdr3_aa: CSVVGGANTEAFF; cdr3_nt: TGCAGCGTTGTGGGGGGGGCGAACACTGAAGCTTTCTTT
d_call: TRBD1; v_call: TRBV5-1; clone_size: many; j_call: TRBJ2-3; cdr3_aa: CASRRDSFTDTQYF; cdr3_nt: TGCGCCAGCAGACGGGACAGCTTTACAGATACGCAGTATTTT
d_call: TRBD2; v_call: TRBV6-2/TRBV6-3; clone_size: many; j_call: TRBJ2-7; cdr3_aa: CASSPIPSGRHYEQYF; cdr3_nt: TGTGCCAGCAGTCCGATCCCTAGCGGGAGGCACTACGAGCAGTACTTC
d_call: -; v_call: TRBV2; clone_size: many; j_call: TRBJ1-6; cdr3_aa: CASSLSDNSPLHF; cdr3_nt: TGTGCCAGCAGTTTGTCGGATAATTCACCCCTCCACTTT
d_call: -; v_call: TRBV5-6; clone_size: few; j_call: TRBJ1-4; cdr3_aa: CASSSTENEKLFF; cdr3_nt: TGTGCCAGCAGCTCGACAGAGAATGAAAAACTGTTTTTT
d_call: -; v_call: TRBV28; clone_size: many; j_call: TRBJ2-7; cdr3_aa: CASSSLGGEISSYEQYF; cdr3_nt: TGTGCCAGCAGTAGTTTAGGCGGGGAAATATCATCCTACGAGCAGTACTTC
d_call: TRBD2; v_call: TRBV20-1; clone_size: -; j_call: TRBJ2-4; cdr3_aa: CSASVFLGEREHLNIQYF; cdr3_nt: TGCAGTGCTAGCGTTTTTCTAGGGGAGCGGGAGCACCTCAACATTCAGTACTTC
d_call: TRBD1; v_call: TRBV4-3; clone_size: -; j_call: TRBJ2-3; cdr3_aa: CASSQEMAGGVTTDTQYF; cdr3_nt: TGCGCCAGCAGCCAAGAAATGGCAGGGGGTGTAACGACAGATACGCAGTATTTT
d_call: -; v_call: TRBV6-2/TRBV6-3; clone_size: few; j_call: TRBJ2-7; cdr3_aa: CASWDKHSYEQYF; cdr3_nt: TGTGCCAGCTGGGACAAACACTCCTACGAGCAGTACTTC